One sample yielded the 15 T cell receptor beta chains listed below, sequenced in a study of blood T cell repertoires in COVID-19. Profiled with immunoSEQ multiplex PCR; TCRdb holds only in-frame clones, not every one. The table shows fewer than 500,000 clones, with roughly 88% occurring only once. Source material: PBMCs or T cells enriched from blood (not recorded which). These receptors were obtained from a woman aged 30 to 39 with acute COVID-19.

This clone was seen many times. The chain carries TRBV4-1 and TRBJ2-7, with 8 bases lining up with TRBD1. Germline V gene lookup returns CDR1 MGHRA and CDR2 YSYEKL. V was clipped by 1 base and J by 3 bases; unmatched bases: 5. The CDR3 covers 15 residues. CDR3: CASSQAYTGGYEQYF. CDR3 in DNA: TGCGCCAGCAGCCAAGCTTATACAGGGGGCTACGAGCAGTACTTC.

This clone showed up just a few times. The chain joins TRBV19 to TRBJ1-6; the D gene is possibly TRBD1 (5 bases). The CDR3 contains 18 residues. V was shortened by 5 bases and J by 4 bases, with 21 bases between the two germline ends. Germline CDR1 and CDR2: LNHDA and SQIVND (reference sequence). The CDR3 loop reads CASSPTPSRAGYNSPLHF. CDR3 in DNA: TGTGCCAGTAGTCCTACCCCGAGCAGGGCGGGATATAATTCACCCCTCCACTTT.

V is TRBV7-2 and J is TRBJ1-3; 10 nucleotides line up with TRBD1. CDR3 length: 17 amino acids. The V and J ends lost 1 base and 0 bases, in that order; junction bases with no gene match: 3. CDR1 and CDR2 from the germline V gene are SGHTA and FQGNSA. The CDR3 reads CASSLGGQGISGNTIYF. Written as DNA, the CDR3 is TGTGCCAGCAGCTTAGGGGGACAGGGGATCTCTGGAAACACCATATATTTT. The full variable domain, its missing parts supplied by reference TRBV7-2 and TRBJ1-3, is GAGVSQSPSNKVTEKGKDVELRCDPISGHTALYWYRQSLGQGLEFLIYFQGNSAPDKSGLPSDRFSAERTGGSVSTLTIQRTQQEDSAVYLCASSLGGQGISGNTIYFGEGSWLTVV.

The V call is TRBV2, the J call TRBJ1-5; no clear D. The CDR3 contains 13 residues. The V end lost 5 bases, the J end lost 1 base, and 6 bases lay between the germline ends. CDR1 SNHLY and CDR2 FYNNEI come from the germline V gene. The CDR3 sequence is CASSLSSNQPQHF. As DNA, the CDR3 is TGTGCCAGCAGTCTCTCCAGCAATCAGCCCCAGCATTTT.

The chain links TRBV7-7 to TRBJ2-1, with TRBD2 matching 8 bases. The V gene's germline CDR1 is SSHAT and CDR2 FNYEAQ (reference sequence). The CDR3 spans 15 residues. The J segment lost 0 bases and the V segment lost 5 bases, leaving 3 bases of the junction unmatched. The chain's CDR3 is CASSSGTSSYNEQFF. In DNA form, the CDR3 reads TGTGCCAGCAGCAGTGGGACTAGCTCCTACAATGAGCAGTTCTTC.

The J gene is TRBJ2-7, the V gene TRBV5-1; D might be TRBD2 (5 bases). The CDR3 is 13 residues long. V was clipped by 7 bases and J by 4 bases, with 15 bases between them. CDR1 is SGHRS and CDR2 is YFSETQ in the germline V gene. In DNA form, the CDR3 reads TGCGCCAGCTCCGGGAACAAGGTGTACGAGCAGTACTTC. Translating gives CASSGNKVYEQYF.

The CDR3 region is CASSYGTGVVEAFF. CDR3 bases: TGTGCCAGCAGTTATGGGACAGGGGTTGTTGAAGCTTTCTTT. The chain couples TRBV6-5 to TRBJ1-1; 10 nucleotides agree with TRBD1. CDR3 size: 14 residues. J gave up 7 bases and V 3 bases, and 5 bases lay outside the gene matches. The germline V gene has CDR1 MNHEY and CDR2 SVGAGI.

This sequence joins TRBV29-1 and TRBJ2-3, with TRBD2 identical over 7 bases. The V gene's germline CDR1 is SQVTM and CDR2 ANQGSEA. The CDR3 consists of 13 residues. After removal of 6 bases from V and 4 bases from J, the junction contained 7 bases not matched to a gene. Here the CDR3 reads CSVGLVKADTQYF. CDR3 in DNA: TGCAGCGTCGGACTAGTCAAGGCAGATACGCAGTATTTT.

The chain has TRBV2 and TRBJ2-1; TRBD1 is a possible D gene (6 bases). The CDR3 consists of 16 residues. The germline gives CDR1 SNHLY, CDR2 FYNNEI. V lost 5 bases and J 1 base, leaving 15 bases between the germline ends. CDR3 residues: CASSTRTALSYNEQFF. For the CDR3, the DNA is TGTGCCAGCAGTACACGGACAGCTCTATCCTACAATGAGCAGTTCTTC. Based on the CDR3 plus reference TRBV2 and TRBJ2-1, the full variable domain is EPEVTQTPSHQVTQMGQEVILRCVPISNHLYFYWYRQILGQKVEFLVSFYNNEISEKSEIFDDQFSVERPDGSNFTLKIRSTKLEDSAMYFCASSTRTALSYNEQFFGPGTRLTVL.

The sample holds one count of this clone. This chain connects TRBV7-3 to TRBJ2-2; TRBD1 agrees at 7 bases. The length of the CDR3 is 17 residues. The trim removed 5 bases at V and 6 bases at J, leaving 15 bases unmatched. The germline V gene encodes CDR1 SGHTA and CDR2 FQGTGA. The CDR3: CASSARSGGQRSGELFF. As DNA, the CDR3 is TGTGCCAGCAGCGCCCGCAGTGGGGGACAGAGGTCCGGGGAGCTGTTTTTT.

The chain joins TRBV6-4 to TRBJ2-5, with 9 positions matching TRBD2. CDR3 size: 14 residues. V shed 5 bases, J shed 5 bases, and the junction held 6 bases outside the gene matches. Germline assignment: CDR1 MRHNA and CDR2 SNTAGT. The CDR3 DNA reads TGTGCCAGCAGTCGCAGCGGGGGGTGGGAGACCCAGTACTTC. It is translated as CASSRSGGWETQYF.

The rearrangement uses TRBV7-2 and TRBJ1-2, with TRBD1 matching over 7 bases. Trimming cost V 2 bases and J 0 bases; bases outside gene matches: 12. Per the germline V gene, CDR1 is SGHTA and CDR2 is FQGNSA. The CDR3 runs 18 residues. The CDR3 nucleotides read TGTGCCAGCAGCTTACGAGTGACAGGGATCTGGGCTAACTATGGCTACACCTTC. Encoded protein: CASSLRVTGIWANYGYTF.

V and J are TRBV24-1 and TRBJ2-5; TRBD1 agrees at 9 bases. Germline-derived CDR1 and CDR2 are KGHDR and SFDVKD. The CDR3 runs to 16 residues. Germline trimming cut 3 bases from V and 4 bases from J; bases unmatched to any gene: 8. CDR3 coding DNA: TGTGCCACCAGTGATACGGACAGGGGCGGGGGAGAGACCCAGTACTTC. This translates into CATSDTDRGGGETQYF.

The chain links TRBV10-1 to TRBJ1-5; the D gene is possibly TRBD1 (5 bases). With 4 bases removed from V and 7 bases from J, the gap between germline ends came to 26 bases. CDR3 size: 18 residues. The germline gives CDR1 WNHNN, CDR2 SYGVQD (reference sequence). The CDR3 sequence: CASSGIGCGREVSQPQHF. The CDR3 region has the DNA TGCGCCAGCAGTGGAATTGGGTGTGGCAGGGAGGTGTCCCAGCCCCAGCATTTT.

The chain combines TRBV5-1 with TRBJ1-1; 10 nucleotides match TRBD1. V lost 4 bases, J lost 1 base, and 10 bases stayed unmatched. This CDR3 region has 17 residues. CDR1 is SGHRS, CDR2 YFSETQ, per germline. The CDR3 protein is CASSIGPDRGRNTEAFF. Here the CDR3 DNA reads TGCGCCAGCAGCATAGGACCAGACAGGGGGCGGAACACTGAAGCTTTCTTT.